This is a list of T cell receptor beta chains from one sample in a study of T cell responses to AZD1222 COVID-19 vaccine. Repertoires were generated with immunoSEQ multiplex PCR, while TCRdb's copy carries only in-frame clones and drops some. The data show 99,000 or so clones, roughly 86% seen once. Here the sequenced sample was peripheral blood, taken 28 days after the second dose of the MenACWY control vaccine. These receptors were taken from an adult who received the MenACWY meningococcal vaccine as a control. CDR3s include the opening cysteine and the closing phenylalanine or tryptophan. The order of the fields is V gene, D gene, clone size, J gene, CDR3 DNA, CDR3 protein. A D gene is named only where the DNA matches it firmly. Clone size is not always given. Where it is, it says once, few, many or a class for expanded clones.

TRBV2	TRBD1	NA	TRBJ1-6	TGTGCCAGCAGTGAAGCAAGACAGGGGGTAAGACCCCTCCACTTT	CASSEARQGVRPLHF
TRBV7-2	TRBD1	NA	TRBJ1-2	TGTGCCAGCCGGGGGTTAGGGGGCGATGGCTACACCTTC	CASRGLGGDGYTF
TRBV15	TRBD1	NA	TRBJ1-5	TGTGCCACCAGCAGCGACAGGGCTTCTCGGCAGCCCCAGCATTTT	CATSSDRASRQPQHF
TRBV7-2	NA	NA	TRBJ2-7	TGTGCCAGCAGCAACCGACAGGCCCTGCTGCAGTACTTC	CASSNRQALLQYF
TRBV27	NA	few	TRBJ2-5	TGTGCCAGCAGTCCCAGGGTTGCCGAAGAGACCCAGTACTTC	CASSPRVAEETQYF
TRBV7-2	TRBD1	NA	TRBJ2-5	TGTGCCAGCAGCCCACAGGGGGCAAGTCGGGAGACCCAGTACTTC	CASSPQGASRETQYF
TRBV28	NA	NA	TRBJ1-1	TGTGCCAGCAGTTTGGCCGGAGGGTGGGGTGAAGCTTTCTTT	CASSLAGGWGEAFF
TRBV19	NA	NA	TRBJ2-7	TGTGCCAGTAGCCTAGGGGGGGGCTCCTACGAGCAGTACTTC	CASSLGGGSYEQYF
TRBV6-6	TRBD1	NA	TRBJ2-7	TGTGCCAGCAGTGCAACAGGGGGCGCGATCTACGAGCAGTACTTC	CASSATGGAIYEQYF
TRBV18	NA	NA	TRBJ2-7	TGTGCCAGCTCCCAGCTCGGGCTACAGACCCCTTGGGGCTTC	CASSQLGLQTPWGF
TRBV9	NA	NA	TRBJ2-3	TGTGCCAGCAGCGTAGGGAACGTCGGCACAGATACGCAGTATTTT	CASSVGNVGTDTQYF